This entry lists 18 T cell receptor beta chains sequenced from one sample in a study of vaccination effects on CD4 cells after COVID-19. Their cognate antigens are unknown. At the end of over 8 days of culture, CD4+ T cells were isolated. Sequencing used immunoSEQ multiplex PCR; TCRdb keeps in-frame clones, though not all of them. Of about 74,000 clones in the sample, 70% to 80% were seen once. The material sequenced was CD4+ T cells from PBMCs cultured without peptide, taken before COVID-19 vaccination. Receptors originate from a human donor who received a COVID-19 vaccine.

V gene TRBV4-2 combines with J gene TRBJ1-2; D gene uncertain. Trimming took 0 bases from V and 1 from J, leaving 6 bases between them. This CDR3 contains 14 residues. CDR1 and CDR2 (germline): LGHNA, YNFKEQ. This chain's CDR3 is CASSQDQSNYGYTF. The DNA of the CDR3 is TGTGCCAGCAGCCAAGATCAAAGTAACTATGGCTACACCTTC.

This chain uses TRBV6-4 with TRBJ1-1; the D gene is possibly TRBD1 (5 bases). CDR3 length: 15 amino acids. V dropped 6 bases and J dropped 0 bases, with 14 bases sitting between them. In germline, CDR1 is MRHNA, CDR2 SNTAGT. The CDR3 DNA reads TGTGCCAGCAGACTCCAGGGATTCATGAACACTGAAGCTTTCTTT. Translation: CASRLQGFMNTEAFF.

V is TRBV6-1 and J is TRBJ2-7; 7 positions match TRBD1. From germline, CDR1 is MNHNS and CDR2 SASEGT. J lost 3 bases, V lost 0 bases, and 2 bases had no gene match. The CDR3 length is 14 residues. The CDR3 sequence is CASSEAGQYYEQYV. In DNA form, the CDR3 reads TGTGCCAGCAGTGAAGCGGGACAGTACTACGAGCAGTACGTC.

The chain couples TRBV10-3 to TRBJ2-7; D is perhaps TRBD1 or TRBD2 (7 bases each). The CDR3 loop spans 14 amino acids. CDR1 ENHRY and CDR2 SYGVKD come from the germline V gene. The V end was cut by 10 bases, the J end by 1 base, with 17 bases between. The CDR3 DNA is TGTGCCACCAGGGGGGGGGCAGGTTCCTACGAGCAGTACGTC. Translating it yields CATRGGAGSYEQYV.

The genes are TRBV11-1 and TRBJ1-4; 9 bases line up with TRBD1. CDR1 is SGHAT and CDR2 is FQDESV in the germline V gene (reference sequence). There are 13 residues in the CDR3. The junction had 9 bases not matched to a gene; V was cut back by 6 bases and J by 13 bases. Here the CDR3 DNA reads TGTGCCAGCAGACGCGGGACAGGGTATGGACTGTTTTTT. This codes for CASRRGTGYGLFF.

The chain uses TRBV9 and TRBJ2-2; 10 positions agree with TRBD1. V was clipped by 0 bases and J by 6 bases; unmatched bases: 2. Looked up from germline, CDR1 is SGDLS and CDR2 is YYNGEE. This CDR3 is built from 15 residues. The CDR3 spells CASSVVGQGAGELFF. For the CDR3, the DNA is TGTGCCAGCAGCGTAGTTGGACAGGGGGCCGGGGAGCTGTTTTTT.

The chain joins TRBV2 to TRBJ2-5; 13 bases line up with TRBD2. CDR3 length: 14 amino acids. With 10 bases clipped from V and 5 bases from J, the junction kept 7 bases outside the gene matches. Germline V CDR1 and CDR2: SNHLY, FYNNEI. The CDR3 nucleotides are TGTGCCACCCGACTAGCGGGGGGTTCGGAGACCCAGTACTTC. Translated, it gives CATRLAGGSETQYF.

The chain uses TRBV18 and TRBJ2-7; 12 bases agree with TRBD1. The CDR3 is 14 amino acids. V was clipped by 6 bases and J by 6 bases; unmatched bases: 6. Germline assignment: CDR1 KGHSH and CDR2 LQKENI. This CDR3 is CASSPGQGATEQYV. The CDR3 DNA sequence: TGTGCCAGCTCGCCGGGACAGGGGGCTACCGAGCAGTACGTC.

The J gene is TRBJ1-2, the V gene TRBV6-5; a possible D gene is TRBD1 (6 bases). Between the trimmed V and J ends, which lost 8 bases and 4 bases, there was a span of 20 bases. The CDR3 sequence is 15 residues long. CDR1 and CDR2 from the germline V gene are MNHEY and SVGAGI. The chain's CDR3 is CASRRFREGGYGYTF. CDR3 DNA: TGTGCCAGCCGACGGTTTCGGGAGGGGGGCTATGGCTACACCTTC.

V is TRBV6-2 or TRBV6-3 and J is TRBJ2-7; no firm D call. Germline CDR1 is MNHEY and CDR2 is SVGEGT. V gave up 6 bases and J gave up 4 bases, with 16 bases separating them. There are 14 residues in the CDR3. The CDR3 region is CASSDRHPYYEQYV. CDR3 nucleotides: TGTGCCAGCAGCGACCGACACCCATATTACGAGCAGTACGTC.

This clone was detected only a few times. This chain uses TRBV6-1 with TRBJ1-4, with TRBD1 as a possible D gene (5 bases). The V end was cut by 0 bases, the J end by 7 bases, with 15 bases between. This CDR3 has 16 residues. The germline V gene encodes CDR1 MNHNS and CDR2 SASEGT. The CDR3 loop is CASSEARRVDPEKLFF. CDR3 coding DNA: TGTGCCAGCAGTGAAGCTCGCAGGGTCGACCCTGAAAAACTGTTTTTT.

Regarding this clone: The sample contains more than one DNA sequence encoding this CDR3. The chain recombines TRBV19 with TRBJ2-2; no clear D gene. The CDR3 length is 14 residues. Looked up from germline, CDR1 is LNHDA and CDR2 is SQIVND (reference sequence). With 0 bases removed from V and 4 bases from J, the gap between germline ends came to 6 bases. CDR3 protein: CASSIDRGTGELFF. CDR3 DNA: TGTGCCAGTAGTATAGATCGAGGCACCGGGGAGCTGTTTTTT.

The genes are TRBV3-1 (or the pseudogene TRBV3-2) and TRBJ2-5; 13 bases are a match to TRBD2. This CDR3 has 16 amino acids. Germline lookup yields CDR1 LGHDT and CDR2 YNNKEL (reference sequence). Losses at the gene ends were 1 base for V and 3 bases for J; bases not matched to a gene: 2. CDR3 loop: CASSQGLAGGEETQYF. The CDR3 region has the DNA TGTGCCAGCAGCCAAGGACTAGCGGGGGGTGAAGAGACCCAGTACTTC.

As to this clone: At one end, the junction sequence differs from germline, possibly due to a read error. The V call is TRBV7-3, the J call TRBJ2-1; a possible D gene is TRBD2 (6 bases). The CDR3 is 14 amino acids. CDR1 SGHTA and CDR2 FQGTGA come from the germline V gene. The CDR3 coding sequence is TGTGCCAACAGCTTATCCGGGGGAGGCAGGGAGCAGTTCTTC. This encodes CANSLSGGGREQFF.

The chain links TRBV15 to TRBJ1-5; no definite D call. This CDR3 region has 15 residues. Trimming removed 0 bases at V and 3 bases at J, with 9 bases between. From germline, CDR1 is LNHNV and CDR2 YYDKDF (reference sequence). CDR3 in amino acids: CATSRDGPANQPQHF. The CDR3 nucleotides are TGTGCCACCAGCAGAGATGGTCCAGCCAATCAGCCCCAGCATTTT.

This clone was observed a few times. The V and J genes are TRBV4-3 and TRBJ2-1; D not certain. This CDR3 is 12 amino acids long. V was clipped by 6 bases and J by 7 bases, with 10 bases between them. Germline V gene lookup returns CDR1 LGHNA and CDR2 YSLEER. CDR3 nucleotide sequence: TGCGCCAGCAGTGCAGGTGAAAATGAGCAGTTCTTC. This codes for CASSAGENEQFF.

The chain joins TRBV5-5 to TRBJ2-2; 14 bases are shared with TRBD2. Trimming removed 3 bases from V and 6 bases from J; junction bases left unmatched: 1. Germline lookup yields CDR1 SGHKS and CDR2 YYEKEE (reference sequence). This CDR3 spans 15 amino acids. The CDR3, as DNA: TGTGCCAGCAGCTCGACTAGCGGGGGGGCCGGGGAGCTGTTTTTT. Its protein product is CASSSTSGGAGELFF.

The chain uses TRBV27 and TRBJ1-6; possible D gene TRBD1, 6 bases. Trimming took off 5 bases at V and 10 bases at J, with 15 bases between the two ends. Germline V gene data show CDR1 as MNHEY and CDR2 as SMNVEV (reference sequence). The CDR3 covers 14 residues. The CDR3 loop reads CASSPDSYYSPLHF. The CDR3 DNA reads TGTGCCAGCAGTCCGGACAGCTATTACTCACCCCTCCACTTT.